The sequence of this T cell receptor (beta chain) was determined in a study of T cell responses to AZD1222 COVID-19 vaccine. Across the study: Some second doses came at about 4 weeks and others at about 12 weeks; these were pooled. Study-wide findings and caveats: There were vaccine-associated CD4 TCRs across spike, dominant at 160-218 and 743-854. Baseline seropositives among AZD1222 recipients totaled only six or seven.

Deletions cut 2 bases from V and 7 bases from J, with 12 bases between. Germline CDR1 is SGHNT and CDR2 is YYREEE (reference sequence). The length of the CDR3 is 13 residues. Sequencing used immunoSEQ multiplex PCR; TCRdb keeps in-frame clones, though not all of them. The sample lists about 170,000 clones, around nine tenths seen once, with 1.6% in the top ten. As for this clone: Its antigen remains unknown.

The TCR was taken from an adult in good health. The input for sequencing was peripheral blood, taken on day 0 of AZD1222 vaccination. J is TRBJ1-2 and V is TRBV5-4, with D unresolved. The DNA for the CDR3 is TGTGCCAGCAGCTTACAGTCTCCAGGTGGCTACACCTTC. Protein product: CASSLQSPGGYTF.